Following are 9 T cell receptor beta chains from one sample sequenced in a study of T cell responses to AZD1222 COVID-19 vaccine. Repertoires were generated with immunoSEQ multiplex PCR, while TCRdb's copy carries only in-frame clones and drops some. The table lists roughly 130,000 clones, 92% of them singletons, with over 1.5% in the top ten. Sequenced material: peripheral blood, taken on day 0 of AZD1222 vaccination. Every receptor here comes from an adult in good health.

The chain is built from TRBV12-3 or TRBV12-4 and TRBJ2-5; the match to TRBD1 covers 7 bases. This CDR3 is built from 12 residues. Trimming took 9 bases from V and 3 from J; bases not matched to a gene: 4. This CDR3 is CASTGTEETQYF. The DNA of the CDR3 is TGTGCCAGTACCGGGACAGAAGAGACCCAGTACTTC.

The rearrangement uses TRBV2 and TRBJ1-2; perhaps TRBD1 as D (6 bases). V gave up 5 bases and J gave up 8 bases, with 18 bases separating them. The CDR3 loop spans 14 amino acids. The germline V gene encodes CDR1 SNHLY and CDR2 FYNNEI. CDR3 sequence reads: CASSPGHASEGYTF. Written as DNA, the CDR3 is TGTGCCAGCAGTCCGGGACACGCCTCAGAGGGCTACACCTTC.

V is TRBV3-1 (or the pseudogene TRBV3-2) and J is TRBJ2-3; D possibly matches TRBD1 or TRBD2 (5 bases each). With 4 bases removed from V and 6 bases from J, the gap between germline ends came to 11 bases. The germline V gene has CDR1 LGHDT and CDR2 YNNKEL (reference sequence). There are 13 residues in the CDR3. CDR3 in amino acids: CASSPPGTDTQYF. The CDR3 nucleotides read TGTGCCAGCAGCCCCCCAGGGACGGATACGCAGTATTTT.

The chain recombines TRBV6-4 with TRBJ2-1; tentatively, D is TRBD2 (6 bases). V was cut by 2 bases and J by 5 bases, with 16 bases left in between. CDR1 and CDR2 from the germline V gene are MRHNA and SNTAGT. The CDR3 covers 16 residues. CDR3 DNA sequence: TGTGCCAGCAGTGACGTGGGGGGTTTCGGCCACAATGAGCAGTTCTTC. Its translation: CASSDVGGFGHNEQFF.

This sequence joins TRBV10-3 and TRBJ1-2, with D perhaps matching TRBD1 (6 bases). CDR1 ENHRY and CDR2 SYGVKD come from the germline V gene. The V end was cut by 10 bases, the J end by 2 bases, with 17 bases between. This CDR3 is built from 14 residues. The CDR3 is CATGKGGANYGYTF. CDR3 coding DNA: TGTGCCACCGGGAAAGGGGGGGCGAACTATGGCTACACCTTC.

On this clone: The junction departs from germline at one end; a sequencing error may be responsible. The chain recombines TRBV4-1 with TRBJ1-2; TRBD1 is a possible D gene (5 bases). Germline V gene sequence: CDR1 MGHRA, CDR2 YSYEKL. This CDR3 has 11 residues. The CDR3 spells CASSQGQGCSF. DNA of the CDR3: TGCGCCAGCAGCCAAGGTCAGGGCTGCAGCTTC.

This clone is a singleton in its sample. The J gene is TRBJ2-5, the V gene TRBV7-9; the match to TRBD1 covers 8 bases. J was trimmed by 5 bases and V by 5 bases; bases with no gene match: 7. Germline V CDR1 and CDR2: SEHNR, FQNEAQ (reference sequence). The CDR3 is 14 residues long. CDR3 DNA sequence: TGTGCCAGCAGCCCCGGGACAGGACACGAGACCCAGTACTTC. Translation: CASSPGTGHETQYF.

This clone was observed a few times. The CDR3 sequence: CASSNRGPDTGELFF. The CDR3 DNA reads TGTGCCAGCAGCAACCGAGGGCCAGACACCGGGGAGCTGTTTTTT. The rearrangement joins TRBV9 to TRBJ2-2, with D possibly TRBD2 on 5 matching bases. V lost 4 bases, J lost 3 bases, and 13 bases lay in between. Germline CDR1 and CDR2: SGDLS and YYNGEE. CDR3 length: 15 amino acids.

The chain joins TRBV5-8 to TRBJ1-1; possibly TRBD1 for D (6 bases). The V and J ends lost 0 bases and 1 base respectively, with 16 bases between them. Germline CDR1 reads SGHTS; CDR2 reads YDEGEE. The CDR3 runs 17 residues. CDR3 in DNA: TGTGCCAGCAGCTTGGGAGCCCGGGGGCTAAAGAACACTGAAGCTTTCTTT. Its translation: CASSLGARGLKNTEAFF.